This note documents a single T cell receptor beta chain sequence. This clone's antigen is unknown. Qualities for individual bases were not recorded, and no much larger clone is one base off. Libraries were prepared through the immunoSEQ multiplex PCR assay. In TCRdb, the immuneACCESS table is reduced to in-frame sequences with V and J assigned. These tables do not hold every clone; where another copy was compared, an unresolved V gene accounts for under half, and the others remain unexplained. The sample includes about 75,000 clones, with approximately 95% observed a single time. Together, the top ten hold more than 0.12% of the sample. V is trimmed back by 4 bases and J by 5 bases, and the junction contains 7 bases that no gene match accounts for. Reading from cysteine to phenylalanine, the CDR3 counts 15 amino acids. Here the CDR3 DNA is all that survives: 45 bases in frame from base 1. CDR1 and CDR2 were assigned from the germline V gene (reference sequence) as LNHDA and SQIVND.

The data derive from a study of T cell changes during pregnancy in multiple sclerosis (dated by TCRdb to between 2019 and 2020). As for the study more broadly: The study looked at changes in the T cell repertoire across pregnancy in women with multiple sclerosis.

The rearrangement combines TRBV19 with TRBJ2-7; TRBD2 aligns with 11 central bases. The sample was CD4+ T cells from peripheral blood mononuclear cells, taken after pregnancy. The receptor was derived from a female donor with multiple sclerosis, enrolled in a pregnancy study. The CDR3 in this case is CASSTPLAGVNEQYF. The DNA reads TGTGCCAGTAGTACCCCACTAGCGGGAGTGAACGAGCAGTACTTC.